The clone carrying this T cell receptor (beta chain) was seen a few times. CDR3 length: 17 residues. V shed 1 base, J shed 7 bases, and the junction held 10 bases outside the gene matches. Germline CDR1 is SGHTA and CDR2 is FQGNSA. The sample belongs to a study of blood T cell repertoires in COVID-19. Generated by immunoSEQ multiplex PCR, the TCRdb table keeps only in-frame clones and is missing some. In the table there are tens of thousands of clones, about 85% of which are singletons. The material sequenced was peripheral blood. This clonotype was obtained from an elderly man with acute or convalescent COVID-19. The V and J genes are TRBV7-2 and TRBJ2-1; TRBD2 matches at 10 bases. CDR3 bases: TGTGCCAGCAGCTTAGTGGGGACAGCGGGAGGGATGAATGAGCAGTTCTTC. It is translated as CASSLVGTAGGMNEQFF.